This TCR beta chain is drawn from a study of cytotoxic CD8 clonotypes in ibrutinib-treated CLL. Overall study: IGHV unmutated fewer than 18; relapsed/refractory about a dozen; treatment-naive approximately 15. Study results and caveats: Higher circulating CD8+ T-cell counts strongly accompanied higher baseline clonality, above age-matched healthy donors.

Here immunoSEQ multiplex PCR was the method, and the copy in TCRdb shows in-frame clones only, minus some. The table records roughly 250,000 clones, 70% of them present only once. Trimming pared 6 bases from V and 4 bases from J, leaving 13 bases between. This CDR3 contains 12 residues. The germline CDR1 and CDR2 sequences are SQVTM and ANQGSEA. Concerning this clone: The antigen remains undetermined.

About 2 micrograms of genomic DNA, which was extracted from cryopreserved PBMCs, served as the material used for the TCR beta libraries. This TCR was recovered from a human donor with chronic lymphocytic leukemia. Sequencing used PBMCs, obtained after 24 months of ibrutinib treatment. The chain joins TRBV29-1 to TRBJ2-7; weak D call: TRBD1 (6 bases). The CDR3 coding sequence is TGCAGCGTGGGCCAGGGGCTTTACGAGCAGTACTTC. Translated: CSVGQGLYEQYF.